Below are 17 T cell receptor beta chains sequenced from a single sample in a study of T cell responses to AZD1222 COVID-19 vaccine. Profiled with immunoSEQ multiplex PCR; TCRdb holds only in-frame clones, not every one. This table holds approximately 150,000 clones, 85% to 95% found once. Sequenced material: peripheral blood, taken on day 0 of AZD1222 vaccination. These receptors originate from an adult in good health.

The chain employs TRBV12-3 or TRBV12-4 and TRBJ1-1; no clear D gene. The CDR3 has 13 residues. V was trimmed by 6 bases and J by 1 base, leaving 9 bases between them. Here the CDR3 reads CASSQTENTEAFF. The CDR3 DNA is TGTGCCAGCAGCCAAACAGAGAACACTGAAGCTTTCTTT.

CDR3 residues: CASSLRQSNQPQHF. In DNA form, the CDR3 reads TGTGCCAGTAGCCTTAGACAAAGCAATCAGCCCCAGCATTTT. This chain links TRBV19 with TRBJ1-5; D is undetermined. In germline, CDR1 is LNHDA, CDR2 SQIVND (reference sequence). The ends were cut back, 6 bases at V and 1 base at J, with 10 bases in the middle. This CDR3 is 14 amino acids long.

The chain uses TRBV10-2 and TRBJ2-5; D not certain. CDR1 is WSHSY and CDR2 is SAAADI in the germline V gene. CDR3 length: 13 amino acids. V lost 4 bases and J 3 bases, leaving 9 bases between the germline ends. In DNA form, the CDR3 reads TGCGCCAGCAGTGCCCGGACGAAAGAGACCCAGTACTTC. Its protein is CASSARTKETQYF.

This chain uses TRBV30 with TRBJ2-2, with D perhaps matching TRBD2 (5 bases). The CDR3 consists of 15 residues. V lost 7 bases and J lost 4, with 19 bases in between. Germline CDR1 is GTSNPN and CDR2 is SVGIG (reference sequence). The CDR3 DNA is TGTGCCTCAATCAATACGGGGTCGGGCACCGGGGAGCTGTTTTTT. Translation: CASINTGSGTGELFF.

The chain couples TRBV9 to TRBJ1-3; D unclear. Per germline, CDR1 SGDLS and CDR2 YYNGEE. The CDR3 consists of 13 residues. The germline V and J ends were trimmed by 2 bases and 0 bases, with 3 bases remaining between them. The CDR3 loop reads CASSVGSGNTIYF. The CDR3 nucleotides read TGTGCCAGCAGCGTCGGCTCTGGAAACACCATATATTTT.

CDR3 bases: TGTGCCAGCAGCTCATTACAGGGGGCGGGGTACGAGCAGTACTTC. It yields the protein CASSSLQGAGYEQYF. V and J are TRBV7-8 and TRBJ2-7, with TRBD1 matching over 9 bases. The CDR3 is 15 amino acids. The trim removed 4 bases at V and 4 bases at J, leaving 8 bases unmatched. Germline loops: CDR1 SGHVS, CDR2 FQNEAQ.

The chain combines TRBV7-2 with TRBJ1-1; D unclear. Germline CDR1 is SGHTA and CDR2 is FQGNSA. Trimming pared 5 bases from V and 3 bases from J, leaving 13 bases between. The CDR3 is made up of 14 amino acids. CDR3 region: CASSTLEPHTEAFF. The CDR3 nucleotides are TGTGCCAGCAGCACTCTTGAGCCCCACACTGAAGCTTTCTTT.

The genes are TRBV5-1 and TRBJ2-3; TRBD1 agrees at 8 bases. This CDR3 region has 15 residues. Germline loops: CDR1 SGHRS, CDR2 YFSETQ. Unmatched junction bases numbered 6, after V lost 2 bases and J lost 4 bases. CDR3 protein: CASSFGQGAADTQYF. The CDR3, as DNA: TGCGCCAGCAGCTTTGGGCAGGGGGCAGCAGATACGCAGTATTTT. Looking up the rest from reference TRBV5-1 and TRBJ2-3 gives the full variable domain: KAGVTQTPRYLIKTRGQQVTLSCSPISGHRSVSWYQQTPGQGLQFLFEYFSETQRNKGNFPGRFSGRQFSNSRSEMNVSTLELGDSALYLCASSFGQGAADTQYFGPGTRLTVL.

V and J are TRBV11-2 and TRBJ2-3, with no clear D. Trimming removed 3 bases from V and 3 bases from J, with 7 bases in between. This CDR3 has 13 amino acids. CDR1 SGHAT and CDR2 FQNNGV come from the germline V gene. The CDR3 here is CASSLDRTDTQYF. The CDR3 DNA reads TGTGCCAGCAGCTTGGATAGGACAGATACGCAGTATTTT.

The chain has TRBV20-1 and TRBJ2-7, with unresolved D. CDR3 length: 12 residues. Germline V gives CDR1 DFQATT, CDR2 SNEGSKA (reference sequence). V gave up 3 bases and J gave up 8 bases, with 14 bases separating them. The CDR3 loop reads CSASVGYTKQYF. The CDR3 nucleotides are TGCAGTGCTAGTGTGGGTTATACGAAGCAGTACTTC.

V gene TRBV4-2 combines with J gene TRBJ2-3; TRBD2 agrees at 16 bases. Per germline, CDR1 LGHNA and CDR2 YNFKEQ. The CDR3 runs 20 residues. J lost 4 bases, V lost 4 bases, and 14 bases had no gene match. The CDR3 spells CASSPTGTSGRAIGADTQYF. CDR3 DNA: TGTGCCAGCAGCCCAACCGGGACTAGCGGGAGGGCCATTGGGGCAGATACGCAGTATTTT.

The chain links TRBV29-1 to TRBJ1-1; D may be TRBD1 (6 bases). V shed 4 bases and J shed 3 bases, with 9 bases lying between them. Germline assignment: CDR1 SQVTM and CDR2 ANQGSEA. This CDR3 contains 12 residues. The DNA for the CDR3 is TGCAGCGTTGTAGGGGGAGACACTGAAGCTTTCTTT. Translation: CSVVGGDTEAFF.

This clone was observed once. The V and J genes are TRBV27 and TRBJ2-7; no definite D call. Germline lookup yields CDR1 MNHEY and CDR2 SMNVEV (reference sequence). V gave up 3 bases and J gave up 2 bases, with 11 bases separating them. The CDR3 spans 14 residues. CDR3 coding DNA: TGTGCCAGCAGTTTCAGGCTTCCCCCCTACGAGCAGTACTTC. It is translated as CASSFRLPPYEQYF.

This clone has a handful of counts. This chain uses TRBV14 with TRBJ1-2, with D unresolved. Between the trimmed V and J ends, which lost 4 bases and 0 bases, there was a span of 12 bases. CDR1 and CDR2 (germline): SGHDN, FVKESK. CDR3 size: 15 residues. This chain's CDR3 is CASSPAGGANYGYTF. Here the CDR3 DNA reads TGTGCCAGCAGCCCGGCGGGAGGCGCTAACTATGGCTACACCTTC.

The chain joins TRBV2 to TRBJ2-1; D perhaps matches TRBD2 (5 bases). Germline assignment: CDR1 SNHLY and CDR2 FYNNEI. The CDR3 contains 16 residues. Trimming took 1 base from V and 7 from J, leaving 17 bases between them. CDR3 sequence (DNA): TGTGCCAGCAGTGAAGACGGGGATGTCTTTTCTAATGAGCAGTTCTTC. Translated, it gives CASSEDGDVFSNEQFF.

The J gene is TRBJ1-1, the V gene TRBV6-1; no definite D call. V was pared by 0 bases and J by 3 bases, with 11 bases between. CDR1 is MNHNS and CDR2 is SASEGT in the germline V gene. The CDR3 totals 15 residues. In DNA, the CDR3 is TGTGCCAGCAGTGAAGCGCGGGCAATTGACACTGAAGCTTTCTTT. Encoded protein: CASSEARAIDTEAFF.

V and J are TRBV6-5 and TRBJ2-7; TRBD1 matches at 8 bases. Germline V gene data show CDR1 as MNHEY and CDR2 as SVGAGI. Germline trimming cut 6 bases from V and 3 bases from J; bases unmatched to any gene: 4. The CDR3 extends over 13 amino acids. The CDR3 DNA reads as TGTGCCAGCAGAGGGGACAGGAGCTACGAGCAGTACTTC. It yields the protein CASRGDRSYEQYF.